In this sample, the clone carrying this T cell receptor beta chain turned up a few times. Original methodology: How many nucleated cells were present was estimated from reference gene primer amplification. Measured with immunoSEQ multiplex PCR; TCRdb has only the in-frame clones, and not every one. V, J and clone size reflect that table, while D and trimming were determined from the DNA. The table has about 190,000 clones, 83% seen once. The entry originates in a study of blood T cell repertoires in COVID-19. The V gene end was trimmed by 8 bases and the J gene end by 2 bases; junction bases not matched to a gene: 5. The CDR3 contains 13 residues. CDR1 and CDR2 from the germline V gene are GTSNPN and SVGIG (reference sequence).

The sequenced material came from peripheral blood. The source of this sequence is a woman aged 40 to 50 with acute or convalescent COVID-19. The chain has TRBV30 and TRBJ1-4; 7 positions match TRBD1. This CDR3 reads CAQRGQTNEKLFF. Written as DNA, the CDR3 is TGTGCCCAGAGGGGGCAGACTAATGAAAAACTGTTTTTT.